These 17 T cell receptor beta chains originate from one sample sequenced in a study of cytomegalovirus exposure and HLA in healthy donors. Both 60 Vbeta primers and 13 Jbeta primers went into the PCR. Assay used: immunoSEQ multiplex PCR; TCRdb lists only in-frame clones, some missing. The sample carries 170,000 or so clones, roughly 80% recorded once. The sequenced material came from PBMCs. The receptors come from a man between 50 and 59 years old in good health and CMV-seronegative.

The chain links TRBV11-2 to TRBJ2-5, with D perhaps TRBD1 (6 bases). The CDR3 is 14 amino acids. Per germline, CDR1 SGHAT and CDR2 FQNNGV. Trimming cost V 2 bases and J 5 bases, with 12 bases left between them. The CDR3 DNA sequence: TGTGCCAGCAGCTTATCCGGTCAGGGGGAGACCCAGTACTTC. Residues: CASSLSGQGETQYF.

This clone was counted a few times. The V and J genes are TRBV19 and TRBJ2-6; 8 bases are shared with TRBD1. The germline V gene encodes CDR1 LNHDA and CDR2 SQIVND (reference sequence). The trim removed 1 base at V and 0 bases at J, leaving 5 bases unmatched. The CDR3 runs to 18 residues. The CDR3 region is CASSIGGQVRSGANVLTF. The CDR3 nucleotides read TGTGCCAGTAGTATAGGGGGACAGGTCCGCTCTGGGGCCAACGTCCTGACTTTC.

The chain is built from TRBV15 and TRBJ2-5, with 7 bases fitting TRBD2. CDR1 and CDR2 from the germline V gene are LNHNV and YYDKDF (reference sequence). J lost 5 bases, V lost 2 bases, and 5 bases had no gene match. CDR3 length: 14 amino acids. The chain's CDR3 is CATSRSGGSETQYF. The CDR3, as DNA: TGTGCCACCAGCAGATCCGGGGGGTCGGAGACCCAGTACTTC.

The chain couples TRBV18 to TRBJ1-5, with D perhaps matching TRBD1 (6 bases). CDR3 size: 13 residues. Trimming pared 5 bases from V and 9 bases from J, leaving 14 bases between. Per germline, CDR1 KGHSH and CDR2 LQKENI. The CDR3 spells CASSKQGSRPQHF. The CDR3 DNA reads TGTGCCAGCTCAAAACAGGGTTCTAGGCCCCAGCATTTT.

This clone was detected only once. Other DNA sequences within the sample encode an identical CDR3. V is TRBV6-4 and J is TRBJ2-5, with 9 positions matching TRBD2. Germline V gene sequence: CDR1 MRHNA, CDR2 SNTAGT. The CDR3 is 17 amino acids. The junction had 12 bases not matched to a gene; V was cut back by 3 bases and J by 4 bases. The CDR3 loop is CASSEHYSGSGSETQYF. The CDR3 bases are TGTGCCAGCAGTGAGCATTATAGCGGGAGCGGGTCAGAGACCCAGTACTTC.

The chain is built from TRBV9 and TRBJ2-5; 8 bases fit TRBD1. CDR1 and CDR2 (germline): SGDLS, YYNGEE. After removal of 3 bases from V and 5 bases from J, the junction contained 6 bases not matched to a gene. This CDR3 has 14 residues. The CDR3 sequence: CASSGGQGVETQYF. Written as DNA, the CDR3 is TGTGCCAGCAGCGGAGGACAGGGTGTGGAGACCCAGTACTTC. Full variable domain (remainder filled in from reference TRBV9 and TRBJ2-5): DSGVTQTPKHLITATGQRVTLRCSPRSGDLSVYWYQQSLDQGLQFLIQYYNGEERAKGNILERFSAQQFPDLHSELNLSSLELGDSALYFCASSGGQGVETQYFGPGTRLLVL.

The rearrangement joins TRBV2 to TRBJ2-2; a weak D match, TRBD1 (5 bases). Looked up from germline, CDR1 is SNHLY and CDR2 is FYNNEI. The CDR3 extends over 17 amino acids. Trimming left V 6 bases short and J 4 bases short, with 21 bases between. Written as DNA, the CDR3 is TGTGCCAGCAGCTGGATGGCCCCAGGGTTCGGCACCGGGGAGCTGTTTTTT. The encoded protein is CASSWMAPGFGTGELFF.

The rearrangement links TRBV9 to TRBJ2-5, with D maybe TRBD2 (6 bases). Germline V gene data show CDR1 as SGDLS and CDR2 as YYNGEE. Trimming stripped 4 bases from V and 2 bases from J, with 15 bases between. The CDR3 sequence is 15 residues long. Here the CDR3 reads CASSPQGGEQETQYF. As DNA, the CDR3 is TGTGCCAGCAGCCCCCAGGGCGGGGAGCAAGAGACCCAGTACTTC.

This clone was counted a single time. This chain uses TRBV30 with TRBJ2-3; D remains ambiguous. Trimming cost V 2 bases and J 2 bases, with 11 bases left between them. This CDR3 region has 14 residues. The germline gives CDR1 GTSNPN, CDR2 SVGIG (reference sequence). The CDR3 DNA reads TGTGCCTGGAGTACACAAGCGTTCACAGATACGCAGTATTTT. Translation gives CAWSTQAFTDTQYF.

This clone came up once. The chain has TRBV2 and TRBJ2-1; 9 bases map to TRBD2. J gave up 9 bases and V 4 bases, and 7 bases lay outside the gene matches. Germline assignment: CDR1 SNHLY and CDR2 FYNNEI. CDR3 length equals 14 residues. The CDR3 reads CASSVRRGGGEQFF. The CDR3 DNA is TGTGCCAGCAGTGTGCGGCGGGGGGGAGGTGAGCAGTTCTTC. Combining the CDR3 with reference TRBV2 and TRBJ2-1 gives the whole variable domain EPEVTQTPSHQVTQMGQEVILRCVPISNHLYFYWYRQILGQKVEFLVSFYNNEISEKSEIFDDQFSVERPDGSNFTLKIRSTKLEDSAMYFCASSVRRGGGEQFFGPGTRLTVL.

This chain connects TRBV7-9 to TRBJ1-2, with D possibly matching TRBD1 (5 bases). The V and J ends lost 2 bases and 4 bases respectively, with 11 bases between them. Germline-derived CDR1 and CDR2 are SEHNR and FQNEAQ (reference sequence). The CDR3 runs to 14 residues. The CDR3 DNA is TGTGCCAGCAGCTTACAGGGAATCGGCTATGGCTACACCTTC. Protein sequence: CASSLQGIGYGYTF. Using reference TRBV7-9 and TRBJ1-2 for the parts outside the CDR3, the full variable domain is DTGVSQNPRHKITKRGQNVTFRCDPISEHNRLYWYRQTLGQGPEFLTYFQNEAQLEKSRLLSDRFSAERPKGSFSTLEIQRTEQGDSAMYLCASSLQGIGYGYTFGSGTRLTVV.

Turning to this clone: One end of the junction is discordant with germline, which a read error may explain. V and J are TRBV9 and TRBJ1-1; perhaps TRBD1 as D (5 bases). The length of the CDR3 is 14 residues. Per germline, CDR1 SGDLS and CDR2 YYNGEE. This CDR3 reads CASSVDLLGAEASF. The CDR3 nucleotides are TGTGCCAGCAGCGTAGACCTGCTTGGGGCTGAAGCTTCCTTT. Based on the CDR3 plus reference TRBV9 and TRBJ1-1, the full variable domain is DSGVTQTPKHLITATGQRVTLRCSPRSGDLSVYWYQQSLDQGLQFLIQYYNGEERAKGNILERFSAQQFPDLHSELNLSSLELGDSALYFCASSVDLLGAEASFGQGTRLTVV.

A few counts support this clone. The rearrangement uses TRBV4-2 and TRBJ2-7; 7 nucleotides match TRBD1. Germline-derived CDR1 and CDR2 are LGHNA and YNFKEQ. The CDR3 has 15 amino acids. Unmatched junction bases numbered 7, after V lost 5 bases and J lost 0 bases. The CDR3 is CASSLGWDSSYEQYF. As DNA, the CDR3 is TGTGCCAGCAGCTTGGGCTGGGACAGCTCCTACGAGCAGTACTTC.

This sequence joins TRBV18 and TRBJ2-7; D unclear. The CDR3 is 12 residues long. Germline assignment: CDR1 KGHSH and CDR2 LQKENI. V lost 4 bases to trimming and J lost 1 base, with 5 bases between them. Here the CDR3 reads CASSLESYEQYF. In DNA form, the CDR3 reads TGTGCCAGCTCACTCGAGTCCTACGAGCAGTACTTC. The whole variable domain, remainder taken from reference TRBV18 and TRBJ2-7, is NAGVMQNPRHLVRRRGQEARLRCSPMKGHSHVYWYRQLPEEGLKFMVYLQKENIIDESGMPKERFSAEFPKEGPSILRIQQVVRGDSAAYFCASSLESYEQYFGPGTRLTVT.

V is TRBV5-1 and J is TRBJ2-1; the match to TRBD2 covers 10 bases. Germline assignment: CDR1 SGHRS and CDR2 YFSETQ. J was trimmed by 7 bases and V by 1 base; bases with no gene match: 5. This CDR3 region has 15 residues. DNA of the CDR3: TGCGCCAGCAGCTTGTCCCTAGCGGGGGTGAATGAGCAGTTCTTC. Its protein product is CASSLSLAGVNEQFF. The entire variable domain, with the rest obtained from reference TRBV5-1 and TRBJ2-1, is as follows: KAGVTQTPRYLIKTRGQQVTLSCSPISGHRSVSWYQQTPGQGLQFLFEYFSETQRNKGNFPGRFSGRQFSNSRSEMNVSTLELGDSALYLCASSLSLAGVNEQFFGPGTRLTVL.

This chain connects TRBV29-1 to TRBJ2-5; unclear D gene. Germline values: CDR1 SQVTM, CDR2 ANQGSEA. V was shortened by 7 bases and J by 5 bases, with 14 bases between the two germline ends. The length of the CDR3 is 12 residues. CDR3 bases: TGCAGCGCAAGACTGCGGCTGGAGACCCAGTACTTC. This gives the protein CSARLRLETQYF.

A single count supports this clone. The chain carries TRBV10-3 and TRBJ2-7, with D possibly TRBD1 on 6 matching bases. Germline assignment: CDR1 ENHRY and CDR2 SYGVKD. V gave up 5 bases and J gave up 3 bases, with 11 bases separating them. This CDR3 region has 13 residues. Here the CDR3 DNA reads TGTGCCATCAGTTCCACAGGGAGCTACGAGCAGTACTTC. Protein: CAISSTGSYEQYF.